These T cell receptor beta chains were read from a single sample in a study of CD8+ T cells in alopecia areata. Generated by immunoSEQ multiplex PCR, the TCRdb table keeps only in-frame clones and is missing some. Altogether some 51,000 clones are present, about 96% being singletons, with the ten largest covering 20% to 30%. This specimen consisted of CD8+ T cells sorted from blood, obtained at week 0. Receptor source: a human donor with alopecia areata. CDR3s include the opening cysteine and the closing phenylalanine or tryptophan. Fields, in order: J gene, V gene, clone size, D gene, CDR3 protein, CDR3 DNA. D genes are given only for firm matches. Expanded clones are given a class, and other clones once, few, many or no size at all.

>TRBJ2-5|TRBV5-8|NA|NA
CASSAGLQETQYF
TGTGCCAGCAGCGCTGGGTTACAAGAGACCCAGTACTTC
>TRBJ1-1|TRBV27|NA|NA
CASTDGRNTEAFF
TGTGCCAGCACGGACGGGAGGAACACTGAAGCTTTCTTT
>TRBJ1-1|TRBV7-6|NA|NA
CASSSSQFTEAFF
TGTGCCAGCAGCTCTAGTCAGTTCACTGAAGCTTTCTTT
>TRBJ2-3|TRBV4-2|NA|NA
CASSQGYGTEGGDTQYF
TGTGCCAGCAGCCAAGGCTACGGGACCGAAGGTGGAGATACGCAGTATTTT
>TRBJ2-7|TRBV7-9|NA|NA
CASSLSLQGGYEQYF
TGTGCCAGCAGCTTATCTCTGCAGGGGGGCTACGAGCAGTACTTC
>TRBJ2-7|TRBV27|NA|TRBD1
CASSLGPGTVSYEQYF
TGTGCCAGCAGTTTGGGACCCGGGACAGTATCCTACGAGCAGTACTTC
>TRBJ1-1|TRBV19|NA|NA
CASSLYMNTEAFF
TGTGCCAGTAGTCTCTACATGAACACTGAAGCTTTCTTT
>TRBJ2-3|TRBV4-1|NA|NA
CASSQTEVTDTQYF
TGCGCCAGCAGCCAGACAGAGGTCACAGATACGCAGTATTTT
>TRBJ2-5|TRBV7-8|NA|TRBD1
CASSPMRPTGEETQYF
TGTGCCAGCAGTCCTATGCGCCCAACAGGGGAAGAGACCCAGTACTTC
>TRBJ2-1|TRBV5-1|NA|NA
CASSLVANEQFF
TGCGCCAGCAGCTTGGTGGCAAATGAGCAGTTCTTC
>TRBJ2-5|TRBV2|once|TRBD2
CASSDRAGGAETQYF
TGTGCCAGCAGTGATCGCGCGGGGGGGGCGGAGACCCAGTACTTC
>TRBJ2-7|TRBV7-2|NA|NA
CASSFHKNRRSYEQYF
TGTGCCAGCAGCTTCCACAAAAACAGACGGTCCTACGAGCAGTACTTC
>TRBJ1-1|TRBV6-6|once|NA
CASSYGGITEAFF
TGTGCCAGCAGTTACGGGGGTATCACTGAAGCTTTCTTT
>TRBJ2-7|TRBV4-2|NA|TRBD2
CASSRPGLAAGGIYEQYF
TGTGCCAGCAGCCGACCGGGACTAGCCGCTGGGGGAATTTACGAGCAGTACTTC
>TRBJ2-5|TRBV15|NA|TRBD2
CATSRPAGEETQYF
TGTGCCACCAGCAGGCCAGCGGGGGAAGAGACCCAGTACTTC
>TRBJ2-2|TRBV4-1|NA|NA
CASSQVGETGELFF
TGCGCCAGCAGCCAAGTAGGAGAAACCGGGGAGCTGTTTTTT
>TRBJ1-5|TRBV4-2|NA|NA
CASSHPGTNQPQHF
TGTGCCAGCAGCCACCCTGGGACGAATCAGCCCCAGCATTTT
>TRBJ1-5|TRBV5-1|NA|NA
CASSFFVRSNQPQHF
TGCGCCAGCAGCTTTTTCGTAAGGAGCAATCAGCCCCAGCATTTT
>TRBJ2-7|TRBV29-1|NA|TRBD1
CSVTGVPTYEQYF
TGCAGCGTAACAGGGGTGCCTACCTACGAGCAGTACTTC
>TRBJ2-7|TRBV7-2|once|TRBD1
CASSLGTGPYEQYF
TGTGCCAGCAGCTTAGGGACAGGACCCTACGAGCAGTACTTC
>TRBJ2-3|TRBV13|NA|NA
CASSFESTLFNTQYF
TGTGCCAGCAGCTTCGAATCGACCTTGTTTAATACGCAGTATTTT
>TRBJ1-2|TRBV10-3|NA|NA
CASSELSGFGYTF
TGTGCCAGCAGTGAACTCTCGGGGTTTGGCTACACCTTC
>TRBJ2-5|TRBV7-9|NA|TRBD1
CASSSLRTGAEETQYF
TGTGCCAGCAGCTCCCTTCGGACAGGGGCGGAAGAGACCCAGTACTTC
>TRBJ2-5|TRBV5-1|NA|TRBD1
CASSFDREETQYF
TGCGCCAGCAGCTTCGACAGGGAAGAGACCCAGTACTTC
>TRBJ2-7|TRBV5-6|NA|TRBD1
CASSSGTGNEQYF
TGTGCCAGCAGCTCCGGGACAGGGAACGAGCAGTACTTC
>TRBJ1-5|TRBV19|NA|TRBD1
CASTNTGTDNQPQHF
TGTGCCAGTACTAACACCGGGACAGATAATCAGCCCCAGCATTTT
>TRBJ1-2|TRBV5-4|NA|NA
CASSLDRLKGYTF
TGTGCCAGCAGCCTTGACAGGTTGAAGGGCTACACCTTC
>TRBJ2-1|TRBV6-1|NA|TRBD2
CASSEEDSGAYNEQFF
TGTGCCAGCAGTGAAGAGGATAGCGGGGCCTACAATGAGCAGTTCTTC